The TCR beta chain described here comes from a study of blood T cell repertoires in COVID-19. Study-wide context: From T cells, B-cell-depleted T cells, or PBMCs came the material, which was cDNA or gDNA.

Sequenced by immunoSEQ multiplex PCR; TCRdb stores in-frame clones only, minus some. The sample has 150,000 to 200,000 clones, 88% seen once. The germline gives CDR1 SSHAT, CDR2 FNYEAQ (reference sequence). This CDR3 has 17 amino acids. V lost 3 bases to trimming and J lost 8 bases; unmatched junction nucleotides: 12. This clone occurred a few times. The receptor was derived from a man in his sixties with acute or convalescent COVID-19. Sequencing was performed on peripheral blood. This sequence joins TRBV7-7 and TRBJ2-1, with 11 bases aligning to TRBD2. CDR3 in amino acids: CASSLRVTSGTGDEQFF. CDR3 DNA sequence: TGTGCCAGCAGCTTGAGAGTGACTAGCGGGACGGGCGATGAGCAGTTCTTC.